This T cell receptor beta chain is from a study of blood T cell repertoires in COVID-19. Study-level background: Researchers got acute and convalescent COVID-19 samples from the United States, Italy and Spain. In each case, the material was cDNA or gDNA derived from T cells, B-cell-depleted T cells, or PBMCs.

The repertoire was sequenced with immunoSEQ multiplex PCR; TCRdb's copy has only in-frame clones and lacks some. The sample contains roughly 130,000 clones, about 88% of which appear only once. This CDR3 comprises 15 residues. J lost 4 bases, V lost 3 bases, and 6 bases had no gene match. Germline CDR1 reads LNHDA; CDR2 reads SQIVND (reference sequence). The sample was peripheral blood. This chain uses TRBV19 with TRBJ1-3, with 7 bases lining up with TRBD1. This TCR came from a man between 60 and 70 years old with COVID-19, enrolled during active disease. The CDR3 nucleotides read TGTGCCAGTAGTATCCTCTCGGGACAGGGAAACACCATATATTTT. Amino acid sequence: CASSILSGQGNTIYF.